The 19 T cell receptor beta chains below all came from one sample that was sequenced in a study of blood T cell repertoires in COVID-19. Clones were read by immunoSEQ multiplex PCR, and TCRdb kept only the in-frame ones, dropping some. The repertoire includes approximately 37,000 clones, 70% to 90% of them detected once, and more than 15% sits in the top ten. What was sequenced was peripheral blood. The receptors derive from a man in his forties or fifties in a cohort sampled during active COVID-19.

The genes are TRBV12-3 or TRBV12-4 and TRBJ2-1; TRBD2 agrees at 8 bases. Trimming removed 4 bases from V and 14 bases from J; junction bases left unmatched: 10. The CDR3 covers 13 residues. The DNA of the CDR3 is TGTGCCAGCAGTTCGACTAGGGACGGGGGGGAGTTCTTC. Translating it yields CASSSTRDGGEFF.

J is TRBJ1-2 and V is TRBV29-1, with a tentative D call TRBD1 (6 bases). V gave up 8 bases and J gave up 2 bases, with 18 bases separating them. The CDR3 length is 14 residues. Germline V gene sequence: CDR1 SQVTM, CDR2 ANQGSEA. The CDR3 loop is CSSGGGGLNYGYTF. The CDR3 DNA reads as TGCAGCTCCGGTGGAGGGGGACTAAACTATGGCTACACCTTC.

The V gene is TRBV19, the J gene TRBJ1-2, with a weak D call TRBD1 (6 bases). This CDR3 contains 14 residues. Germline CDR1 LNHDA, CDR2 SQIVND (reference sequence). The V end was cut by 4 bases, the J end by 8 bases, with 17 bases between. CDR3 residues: CASSRGNRVRGYTF. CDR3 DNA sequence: TGTGCCAGTAGTAGGGGGAACAGGGTAAGGGGCTACACCTTC.

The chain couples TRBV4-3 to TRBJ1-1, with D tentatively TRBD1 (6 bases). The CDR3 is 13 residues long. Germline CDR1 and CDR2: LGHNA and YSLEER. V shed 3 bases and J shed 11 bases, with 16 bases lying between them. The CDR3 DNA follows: TGCGCCAGCAGCCAGCAACAGGGCTACTACGCTTTCTTT. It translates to CASSQQQGYYAFF.

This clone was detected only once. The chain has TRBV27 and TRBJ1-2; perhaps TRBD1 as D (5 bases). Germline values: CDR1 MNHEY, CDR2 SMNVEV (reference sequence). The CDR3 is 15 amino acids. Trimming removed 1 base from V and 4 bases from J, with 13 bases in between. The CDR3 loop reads CASSLYRGLAYGYTF. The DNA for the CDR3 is TGTGCCAGCAGTTTATACCGGGGGTTGGCCTATGGCTACACCTTC.

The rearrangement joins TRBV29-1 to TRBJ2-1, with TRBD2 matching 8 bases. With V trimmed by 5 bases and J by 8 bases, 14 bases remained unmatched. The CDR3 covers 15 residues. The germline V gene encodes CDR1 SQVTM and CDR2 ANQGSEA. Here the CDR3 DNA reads TGCAGCGTTACAGCCCGGGGGGGCGAAGTCGATGAGCAGTTCTTC. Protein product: CSVTARGGEVDEQFF.

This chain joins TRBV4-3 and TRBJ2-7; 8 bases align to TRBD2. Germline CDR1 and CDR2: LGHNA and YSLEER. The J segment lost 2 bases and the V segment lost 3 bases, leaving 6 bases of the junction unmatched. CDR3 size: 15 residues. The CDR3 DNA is TGCGCCAGCAGCCAGCTAGCGGGCGTTACCTACGAGCAGTACTTC. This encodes CASSQLAGVTYEQYF.

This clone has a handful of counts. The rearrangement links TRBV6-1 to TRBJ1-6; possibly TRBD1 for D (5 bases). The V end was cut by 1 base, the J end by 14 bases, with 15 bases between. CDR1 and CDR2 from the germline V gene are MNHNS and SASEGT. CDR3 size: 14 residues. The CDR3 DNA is TGTGCCAGCAGTGAAGGGAGGGGCAGAAGTGCCCTCCACTTT. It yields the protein CASSEGRGRSALHF.

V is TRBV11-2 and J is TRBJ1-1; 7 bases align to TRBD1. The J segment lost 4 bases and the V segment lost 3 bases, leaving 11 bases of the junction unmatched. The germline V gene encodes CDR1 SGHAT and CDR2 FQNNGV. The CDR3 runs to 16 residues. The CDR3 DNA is TGTGCCAGCAGCTTTTTAAGGGGGCCCCGGGGCACTGAAGCTTTCTTT. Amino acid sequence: CASSFLRGPRGTEAFF.

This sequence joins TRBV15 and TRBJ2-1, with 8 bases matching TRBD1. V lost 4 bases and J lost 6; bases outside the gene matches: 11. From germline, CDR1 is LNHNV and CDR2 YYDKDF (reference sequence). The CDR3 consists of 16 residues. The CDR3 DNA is TGTGCCACCAGCAAGGCTCGGGACAGGCTCTCCAATGAGCAGTTCTTC. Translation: CATSKARDRLSNEQFF.

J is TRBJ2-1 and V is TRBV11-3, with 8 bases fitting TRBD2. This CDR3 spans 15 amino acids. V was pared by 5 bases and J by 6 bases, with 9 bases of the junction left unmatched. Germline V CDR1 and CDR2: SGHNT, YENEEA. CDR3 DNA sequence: TGTGCCAGCAGCCCGGGAGGGGAGGGCCGCAATGAGCAGTTCTTC. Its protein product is CASSPGGEGRNEQFF.

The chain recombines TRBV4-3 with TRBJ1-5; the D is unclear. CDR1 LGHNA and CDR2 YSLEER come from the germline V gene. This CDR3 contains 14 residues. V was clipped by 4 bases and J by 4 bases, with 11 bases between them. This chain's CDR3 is CASSRRRGNQPQHF. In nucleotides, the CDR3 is TGCGCCAGCAGCCGGCGGAGAGGTAATCAGCCCCAGCATTTT.

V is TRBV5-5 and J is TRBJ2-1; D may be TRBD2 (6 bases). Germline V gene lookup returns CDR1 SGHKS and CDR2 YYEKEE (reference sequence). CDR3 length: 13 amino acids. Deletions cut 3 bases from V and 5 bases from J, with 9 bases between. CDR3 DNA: TGTGCCAGCAGCTGGGGCGGGGACAATGAGCAGTTCTTC. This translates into CASSWGGDNEQFF.

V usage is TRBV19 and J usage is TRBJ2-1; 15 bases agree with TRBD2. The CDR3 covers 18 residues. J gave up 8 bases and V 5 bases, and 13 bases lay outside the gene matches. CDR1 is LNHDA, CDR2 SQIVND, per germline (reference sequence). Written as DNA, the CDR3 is TGTGCCAGTAGTTTAAGGGGACTAGCGGGGGGCGGTGTGCATGAGCAGTTCTTC. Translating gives CASSLRGLAGGGVHEQFF.

The CDR3 protein is CASSPPTFF. The CDR3 nucleotides read TGTGCCAGCAGCCCCCCAACTTTCTTT. The rearrangement links TRBV11-1 to TRBJ1-1; D not resolved. Per germline, CDR1 SGHAT and CDR2 FQDESV (reference sequence). V shed 5 bases and J shed 12 bases, with 7 bases lying between them. There are 9 residues in the CDR3.

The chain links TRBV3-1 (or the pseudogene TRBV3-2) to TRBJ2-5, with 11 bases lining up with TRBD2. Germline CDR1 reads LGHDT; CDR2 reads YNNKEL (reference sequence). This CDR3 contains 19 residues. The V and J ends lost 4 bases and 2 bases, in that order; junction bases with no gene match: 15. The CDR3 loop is CASSRKPPVAGGQQETQYF. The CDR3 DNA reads TGTGCCAGCAGCCGCAAGCCCCCAGTAGCGGGGGGGCAACAAGAGACCCAGTACTTC.

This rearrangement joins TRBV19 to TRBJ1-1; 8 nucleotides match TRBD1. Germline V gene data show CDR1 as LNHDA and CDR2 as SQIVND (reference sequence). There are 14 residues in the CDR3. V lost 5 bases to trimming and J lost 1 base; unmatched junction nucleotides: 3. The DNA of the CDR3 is TGTGCCAGTAGTCATGGACAGGGGAACACTGAAGCTTTCTTT. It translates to CASSHGQGNTEAFF.

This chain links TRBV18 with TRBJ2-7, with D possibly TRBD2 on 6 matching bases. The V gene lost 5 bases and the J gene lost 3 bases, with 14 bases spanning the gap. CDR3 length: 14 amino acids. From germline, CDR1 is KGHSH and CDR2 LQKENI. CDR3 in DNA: TGTGCCAGCTCAGGGGACTTCCAGATCTACGAGCAGTACTTC. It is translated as CASSGDFQIYEQYF.

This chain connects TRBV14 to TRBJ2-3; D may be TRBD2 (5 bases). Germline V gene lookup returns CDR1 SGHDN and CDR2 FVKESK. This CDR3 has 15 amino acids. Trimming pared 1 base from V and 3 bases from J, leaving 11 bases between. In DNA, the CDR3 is TGTGCCAGCAGCCAAGTTCTAGGAGGAACAGATACGCAGTATTTT. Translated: CASSQVLGGTDTQYF.